The 24 T cell receptor beta chains below were found in one sample sequenced in a study of technical replicates of blood from a few donors. Assay used: immunoSEQ multiplex PCR; TCRdb lists only in-frame clones, some missing. The sample has around 67,000 clones, approximately 86% seen once; the top ten hold 5.1%. Input material: PBMCs. The receptor set was obtained from a human donor in good health. Some clones in this sample may be carry-over from other donors' samples.

This clone was recorded only once. J is TRBJ2-7 and V is TRBV5-1; D is perhaps TRBD2 (6 bases). The CDR3 runs 14 residues. V was cut by 5 bases and J by 2 bases, with 14 bases left in between. Germline V CDR1 and CDR2: SGHRS, YFSETQ. In nucleotides, the CDR3 is TGCGCCAGCAGGCCCGGCGGGGCGCCCTACGAGCAGTACTTC. This gives the protein CASRPGGAPYEQYF.

The V call is TRBV4-1, the J call TRBJ1-5; a possible D gene is TRBD1 (5 bases). Germline V gives CDR1 MGHRA, CDR2 YSYEKL. The CDR3 is 13 residues long. V was pared by 4 bases and J by 5 bases, with 9 bases between. CDR3: CASSRDSYQPQHF. The CDR3 DNA follows: TGCGCCAGCAGCCGCGACAGTTATCAGCCCCAGCATTTT.

The rearrangement uses TRBV27 and TRBJ2-7; 8 bases are a match to TRBD2. Germline V lookup: CDR1 MNHEY, CDR2 SMNVEV (reference sequence). The CDR3 totals 15 residues. V was pared by 0 bases and J by 2 bases, with 3 bases of the junction left unmatched. CDR3 loop: CASSLSGLGTYEQYF. In DNA, the CDR3 is TGTGCCAGCAGTTTATCGGGACTAGGGACCTACGAGCAGTACTTC.

The chain joins TRBV7-9 to TRBJ1-1; D might be TRBD1 (6 bases). V was shortened by 0 bases and J by 6 bases, with 11 bases between the two germline ends. The CDR3 covers 14 residues. Germline V lookup: CDR1 SEHNR, CDR2 FQNEAQ (reference sequence). CDR3 loop: CASSLAREGAEAFF. CDR3 nucleotides: TGTGCCAGCAGCTTAGCCAGGGAGGGGGCTGAAGCTTTCTTT. The whole variable domain, remainder taken from reference TRBV7-9 and TRBJ1-1, is DTGVSQNPRHKITKRGQNVTFRCDPISEHNRLYWYRQTLGQGPEFLTYFQNEAQLEKSRLLSDRFSAERPKGSFSTLEIQRTEQGDSAMYLCASSLAREGAEAFFGQGTRLTVV.

The V gene is TRBV9, the J gene TRBJ2-7; 11 nucleotides align to TRBD2. The trim removed 3 bases at V and 3 bases at J, leaving 2 bases unmatched. In germline, CDR1 is SGDLS, CDR2 YYNGEE. The CDR3 is 14 amino acids. The CDR3, as DNA: TGTGCCAGCAGCGCCACTAGCGGGGGCTACGAGCAGTACTTC. Its protein product is CASSATSGGYEQYF. The whole variable domain, filled in from reference TRBV9 and TRBJ2-7, reads DSGVTQTPKHLITATGQRVTLRCSPRSGDLSVYWYQQSLDQGLQFLIQYYNGEERAKGNILERFSAQQFPDLHSELNLSSLELGDSALYFCASSATSGGYEQYFGPGTRLTVT.

This clone is labeled as medium-sized. The J gene is TRBJ1-1, the V gene TRBV6-5; 7 bases agree with TRBD1. The CDR3 is 15 amino acids. J was trimmed by 0 bases and V by 4 bases; bases with no gene match: 5. The germline V gene encodes CDR1 MNHEY and CDR2 SVGAGI. The DNA of the CDR3 is TGTGCCAGCAGTTTTACCGGGACAGTGAACACTGAAGCTTTCTTT. This translates into CASSFTGTVNTEAFF.

J is TRBJ2-6 and V is TRBV4-3; 8 bases agree with TRBD1. Losses at the gene ends were 3 bases for V and 2 bases for J; bases not matched to a gene: 6. The germline V gene encodes CDR1 LGHNA and CDR2 YSLEER. The CDR3 is 17 amino acids. CDR3 loop: CASSQDGQGAGANVLTF. CDR3 DNA sequence: TGCGCCAGCAGCCAGGACGGACAGGGTGCTGGGGCCAACGTCCTGACTTTC.

This clone was seen only once. The chain has TRBV2 and TRBJ2-1; TRBD1 matches at 8 bases. V shed 7 bases, J shed 8 bases, and the junction held 10 bases outside the gene matches. Germline V CDR1 and CDR2: SNHLY, FYNNEI. The length of the CDR3 is 14 residues. The CDR3 nucleotides are TGTGCCAGCAAACGGACAGGGTTTTCACATGAGCAGTTCTTC. It codes for CASKRTGFSHEQFF.

V gene TRBV7-2 combines with J gene TRBJ1-1, with D possibly TRBD1 on 5 matching bases. This CDR3 spans 17 amino acids. V was shortened by 1 base and J by 8 bases, with 23 bases between the two germline ends. Germline lookup yields CDR1 SGHTA and CDR2 FQGNSA. This CDR3 is CASSLVGSQRRPGEAFF. The CDR3 bases are TGTGCCAGCAGCTTAGTGGGTTCCCAGAGGCGCCCAGGGGAAGCTTTCTTT.

The J gene is TRBJ1-2, the V gene TRBV27; D is ambiguous. The length of the CDR3 is 15 residues. Looked up from germline, CDR1 is MNHEY and CDR2 is SMNVEV (reference sequence). V lost 1 base to trimming and J lost 7 bases, with 16 bases between them. The CDR3 here is CASSLYREVLGGYTF. The CDR3 coding sequence is TGTGCCAGCAGTTTATATCGGGAGGTTCTAGGTGGCTACACCTTC.

The V call is TRBV16, the J call TRBJ2-1, with D uncertain. Germline assignment: CDR1 KGHSY and CDR2 FQNENV. The CDR3 length is 15 residues. The V end was cut by 0 bases, the J end by 4 bases, with 10 bases between. The CDR3 loop reads CASSQSYSEYNEQFF. DNA for the CDR3: TGTGCCAGCAGCCAATCCTACAGTGAGTACAATGAGCAGTTCTTC.

CDR3 coding DNA: TGTGCCAGCAGTATCCCCTGGGACAGTGGCACTGAAGCTTTCTTT. The encoded protein is CASSIPWDSGTEAFF. The chain combines TRBV5-6 with TRBJ1-1; 7 bases line up with TRBD1. Per the germline V gene, CDR1 is SGHDT and CDR2 is YYEEEE. The CDR3 totals 15 residues. Unmatched junction bases numbered 11, after V lost 5 bases and J lost 4 bases.

The gene calls are TRBV27 and TRBJ1-2; 8 nucleotides match TRBD1. The CDR3 has 15 residues. The germline V gene has CDR1 MNHEY and CDR2 SMNVEV (reference sequence). The junction had 12 bases not matched to a gene; V was cut back by 5 bases and J by 7 bases. CDR3 in amino acids: CASSPRQGRVGGYTF. For the CDR3, the DNA is TGTGCCAGCAGTCCCCGACAGGGGAGGGTCGGTGGCTACACCTTC.

The rearrangement uses TRBV9 and TRBJ2-2; 9 nucleotides agree with TRBD1. The germline CDR1 and CDR2 sequences are SGDLS and YYNGEE. V gave up 0 bases and J gave up 6 bases; unmatched junction bases: 6. The CDR3 extends over 16 amino acids. CDR3 region: CASSVGLGTGSGELFF. CDR3 coding DNA: TGTGCCAGCAGCGTAGGACTCGGGACAGGGTCCGGGGAGCTGTTTTTT.

This clone is a singleton in its sample. This chain links TRBV6-6 with TRBJ2-3, with a weak D call TRBD1 (6 bases). Germline V gene sequence: CDR1 MNHNY, CDR2 SVGAGI (reference sequence). This CDR3 is built from 15 residues. V lost 6 bases and J 2 bases, leaving 15 bases between the germline ends. The CDR3 nucleotides read TGTGCCAGCAGCCCCAGGGGACCGAACACAGATACGCAGTATTTT. Protein: CASSPRGPNTDTQYF.

V gene TRBV25-1 combines with J gene TRBJ1-4; the D gene is possibly TRBD1 (5 bases). CDR3 length equals 13 residues. The germline V and J ends were trimmed by 9 bases and 1 base, with 9 bases remaining between them. CDR1 and CDR2 from the germline V gene are MGHDK and SYGVNS. The CDR3 DNA follows: TGTGCCAGTAGACAGCAAACTAATGAAAAACTGTTTTTT. It specifies CASRQQTNEKLFF.

The V gene is TRBV11-1, the J gene TRBJ2-7, with 7 bases aligning to TRBD2. The CDR3 extends over 14 amino acids. V lost 1 base to trimming and J lost 12 bases; unmatched junction nucleotides: 12. The germline V gene has CDR1 SGHAT and CDR2 FQDESV (reference sequence). The DNA of the CDR3 is TGTGCCAGCAGCTTAGGGAGAGCGGGGCGAGACATGTACTTC. It encodes CASSLGRAGRDMYF.

The chain couples TRBV27 to TRBJ2-7; 7 bases map to TRBD2. The CDR3 is made up of 16 amino acids. After removal of 5 bases from V and 7 bases from J, the junction contained 17 bases not matched to a gene. Germline V CDR1 and CDR2: MNHEY, SMNVEV (reference sequence). The CDR3 DNA is TGTGCCAGCAGTCCTTTAGCGGGCGCCCGTAGGTCTGAGCAGTACTTC. Translation: CASSPLAGARRSEQYF.

V gene TRBV4-3 combines with J gene TRBJ2-3; 8 bases map to TRBD2. V dropped 0 bases and J dropped 3; count of bases not matched to a gene: 11. This CDR3 is built from 18 residues. Germline V lookup: CDR1 LGHNA, CDR2 YSLEER. CDR3 sequence reads: CASSQEFSGRAGTDTQYF. The CDR3 nucleotides read TGCGCCAGCAGCCAAGAATTCTCCGGGAGGGCCGGGACAGATACGCAGTATTTT.

In its sample, this clone was seen once. The chain joins TRBV27 to TRBJ2-1; D gene uncertain. Deletions cut 7 bases from V and 6 bases from J, with 19 bases between. Germline V gene sequence: CDR1 MNHEY, CDR2 SMNVEV (reference sequence). This CDR3 comprises 15 residues. The CDR3 region has the DNA TGTGCCAGCACTCCTTATGGGCCTCCAGGCAATGAGCAGTTCTTC. This translates into CASTPYGPPGNEQFF.

V gene TRBV9 combines with J gene TRBJ2-1, with 10 bases fitting TRBD2. Germline lookup yields CDR1 SGDLS and CDR2 YYNGEE. The CDR3 runs to 15 residues. V was clipped by 3 bases and J by 1 base; unmatched bases: 1. CDR3 in DNA: TGTGCCAGCAGCGGACTAGCGGGTTCCTACAATGAGCAGTTCTTC. Protein: CASSGLAGSYNEQFF. Based on the CDR3 plus reference TRBV9 and TRBJ2-1, the full variable domain is DSGVTQTPKHLITATGQRVTLRCSPRSGDLSVYWYQQSLDQGLQFLIQYYNGEERAKGNILERFSAQQFPDLHSELNLSSLELGDSALYFCASSGLAGSYNEQFFGPGTRLTVL.

The J gene is TRBJ2-2, the V gene TRBV30, with 8 nucleotides matching TRBD1. Germline V gene data show CDR1 as GTSNPN and CDR2 as SVGIG (reference sequence). V lost 4 bases to trimming and J lost 1 base; unmatched junction nucleotides: 5. CDR3 size: 15 residues. The CDR3: CAWKIGTGNTGELFF. The CDR3 nucleotides are TGTGCCTGGAAAATAGGGACAGGGAACACCGGGGAGCTGTTTTTT.

The chain recombines TRBV4-2 with TRBJ2-5, with TRBD2 as a possible D gene (5 bases). V lost 1 base, J lost 4 bases, and 13 bases lay in between. The CDR3 is 15 residues long. Germline assignment: CDR1 LGHNA and CDR2 YNFKEQ. This chain's CDR3 is CASSQGELGGETQYF. CDR3 nucleotide sequence: TGTGCCAGCAGCCAAGGCGAACTTGGAGGAGAGACCCAGTACTTC.

The chain joins TRBV6-6 to TRBJ2-5; TRBD2 might be the D (7 bases). Germline V lookup: CDR1 MNHNY, CDR2 SVGAGI (reference sequence). V was trimmed by 0 bases and J by 4 bases, leaving 12 bases between them. There are 15 residues in the CDR3. DNA of the CDR3: TGTGCCAGCAGTTACTCTGTGCGGGGGCCAGAGACCCAGTACTTC. Translated, it gives CASSYSVRGPETQYF.